This entry features one TCR beta chain sequence. The antigen is undetermined. The data are from a study of blood T cells in healthy people across ages. Points from the study as a whole: Whereas aged donors had fewer naive CD4+ cells, long-lived donors had more of them and higher diversity.

Germline CDR1 SGHTA, CDR2 FQGNSA. Deletions cut 5 bases from V and 4 bases from J, with 11 bases between. The CDR3 has 13 residues. A sample-barcoded 5' primer and a J-beta primer mix were used in a second PCR of about 7 to 11 cycles. Via MiXCR, TCRdb re-called the 5' RACE reads, giving one row per CDR3 protein. The sample holds about 800,000 distinct CDR3 sequences; roughly 25% are singletons and the top ten take approximately 3.7%. These same data were also listed under a study on T cells of mothers and their children. That source adds: The people who donated were a few healthy Caucasian mothers and their six children.

Sequencing input: blood. This chain connects TRBV7-2 to TRBJ1-2, with D hard to call. This clonotype was obtained from a boy between 5 and 17 years old in good health. The chain's CDR3 is CASSPSGSYGYTF. The CDR3 bases are TGTGCCAGCAGCCCATCCGGGAGCTATGGCTACACCTTC.